The 24 T cell receptor beta chains listed next were all sequenced from one sample in a study of T cell responses to AZD1222 COVID-19 vaccine (dated by TCRdb to about 2021). The intended sense of this specimen's time point label: about 28 days (+/-7) after the second vaccine dose. Library preparation used the immunoSEQ multiplex PCR assay. TCRdb carries this immuneACCESS record with in-frame sequences only. Its versions omit some clonotypes, under half of them owing to an unresolved V gene in the studies checked, with the rest unexplained. This sample comprises some 200,000 clones, approximately 90% of them detected only once. Clones ranked in the top ten supply around 1.6% of the sample. Sequencing used peripheral blood, obtained 28 days after the second AZD1222 dose. Receptors originate from an adult who received the AZD1222 COVID-19 vaccine.

This clone has only a few counts. The chain uses TRBV4-3 and TRBJ1-2; the D is unclear. V lost 0 bases and J 0 bases, leaving 11 bases between the germline ends. CDR3 length: 16 amino acids. Germline CDR1 reads LGHNA; CDR2 reads YSLEER. For the CDR3, the DNA is TGCGCCAGCAGCCAAGAGGAGTGGGGATCTAACTATGGCTACACCTTC. It translates to CASSQEEWGSNYGYTF.

The chain combines TRBV5-6 with TRBJ1-6; tentatively, D is TRBD1 (5 bases). The V end lost 1 base, the J end lost 6 bases, and 11 bases lay between the germline ends. The CDR3 consists of 15 residues. CDR1 is SGHDT, CDR2 YYEEEE, per germline. The CDR3 protein is CASSLTWGLNSPLHF. The CDR3 DNA reads TGTGCCAGCAGCTTGACGTGGGGCCTTAATTCACCCCTCCACTTT.

V and J are TRBV4-1 and TRBJ2-1; TRBD2 is a possible D gene (5 bases). The length of the CDR3 is 14 residues. CDR1 is MGHRA and CDR2 is YSYEKL in the germline V gene. V shed 6 bases and J shed 0 bases, with 9 bases lying between them. The chain's CDR3 is CASRRDSSYNEQFF. The CDR3 coding sequence is TGCGCCAGCAGGAGGGATAGCTCCTACAATGAGCAGTTCTTC.

The CDR3 loop reads CASSHPQGYNSPLHF. The CDR3 DNA sequence: TGTGCCAGCAGCCACCCTCAGGGGTATAATTCACCCCTCCACTTT. The chain recombines TRBV14 with TRBJ1-6; weak D call: TRBD1 (6 bases). Trimming stripped 3 bases from V and 4 bases from J, with 10 bases between. The CDR3 has 15 amino acids. The germline V gene has CDR1 SGHDN and CDR2 FVKESK.

J is TRBJ2-7 and V is TRBV10-3; TRBD2 matches 7 bases. The V and J ends lost 4 bases and 2 bases, in that order; junction bases with no gene match: 5. CDR1 is ENHRY and CDR2 is SYGVKD in the germline V gene. The CDR3 runs 14 residues. CDR3 loop: CAISGERDPYEQYF. In DNA form, the CDR3 reads TGTGCCATCAGTGGGGAGCGGGACCCCTACGAGCAGTACTTC.

The rearrangement links TRBV2 to TRBJ2-1, with a weak D call TRBD2 (6 bases). The CDR3 has 13 residues. Deletions cut 3 bases from V and 13 bases from J, with 16 bases between. Germline V gives CDR1 SNHLY, CDR2 FYNNEI. The CDR3 DNA is TGTGCCAGCAGTGATGGCAGCGGGTTACGACAGTTCTTC. This sequence encodes CASSDGSGLRQFF. The full variable domain, rest sourced from reference TRBV2 and TRBJ2-1, is EPEVTQTPSHQVTQMGQEVILRCVPISNHLYFYWYRQILGQKVEFLVSFYNNEISEKSEIFDDQFSVERPDGSNFTLKIRSTKLEDSAMYFCASSDGSGLRQFFGPGTRLTVL.

This rearrangement joins TRBV27 to TRBJ2-3, with D perhaps matching TRBD1 or TRBD2 (5 bases each). CDR3 length equals 15 residues. V dropped 6 bases and J dropped 1 base, with 14 bases sitting between them. Germline CDR1 and CDR2: MNHEY and SMNVEV (reference sequence). CDR3 coding DNA: TGTGCCAGCAGACCCGGGACGGGGCGCACAGATACGCAGTATTTT. This gives the protein CASRPGTGRTDTQYF.

The gene calls are TRBV7-9 and TRBJ1-3; D remains ambiguous. CDR1 and CDR2 from the germline V gene are SEHNR and FQNEAQ (reference sequence). The CDR3 has 15 residues. Trimming pared 1 base from V and 4 bases from J, leaving 11 bases between. CDR3 amino acids: CASSLVGEPGNTIYF. CDR3 nucleotides: TGTGCCAGCAGCTTAGTCGGGGAGCCAGGAAACACCATATATTTT. Looking up the rest from reference TRBV7-9 and TRBJ1-3 gives the full variable domain: DTGVSQNPRHKITKRGQNVTFRCDPISEHNRLYWYRQTLGQGPEFLTYFQNEAQLEKSRLLSDRFSAERPKGSFSTLEIQRTEQGDSAMYLCASSLVGEPGNTIYFGEGSWLTVV.

The V gene is TRBV12-3 or TRBV12-4, the J gene TRBJ2-7, with no clear D. Trimming left V 7 bases short and J 5 bases short, with 12 bases between. The CDR3 runs to 12 residues. CDR3: CASTSWGHEQYF. The CDR3 nucleotides read TGTGCCAGCACCAGCTGGGGTCACGAGCAGTACTTC.

Here the CDR3 reads CASSESIRPHLFF. In DNA form, the CDR3 reads TGCGCCAGCAGTGAGTCGATTAGGCCACATCTGTTCTTC. This chain connects TRBV10-1 to TRBJ2-1; no definite D call. V was clipped by 0 bases and J by 15 bases, with 15 bases between them. The CDR3 totals 13 residues. CDR1 is WNHNN and CDR2 is SYGVQD in the germline V gene (reference sequence).

The chain couples TRBV7-3 to TRBJ1-5; D not resolved. Germline V lookup: CDR1 SGHTA, CDR2 FQGTGA. The V end lost 2 bases, the J end lost 0 bases, and 11 bases lay between the germline ends. The CDR3 spans 16 residues. CDR3 nucleotides: TGTGCCAGCAGCTTATGGTACCCTTCTAGCAATCAGCCCCAGCATTTT. Its translation is CASSLWYPSSNQPQHF. The variable domain in full, with the rest retrieved from reference TRBV7-3 and TRBJ1-5, is GAGVSQTPSNKVTEKGKYVELRCDPISGHTALYWYRQSLGQGPEFLIYFQGTGAADDSGLPNDRFFAVRPEGSVSTLKIQRTERGDSAVYLCASSLWYPSSNQPQHFGDGTRLSIL.

This clone was seen at least ten times. CDR3 residues: CASSPTTEGTGRTFF. The CDR3 DNA follows: TGTGCCAGCTCACCGACCACGGAGGGAACAGGGAGAACTTTCTTT. The rearrangement links TRBV18 to TRBJ1-1; maybe TRBD1 (6 bases). Between the trimmed V and J ends, which lost 3 bases and 12 bases, there was a span of 23 bases. Germline loops: CDR1 KGHSH, CDR2 LQKENI. The CDR3 totals 15 residues.

The rearrangement joins TRBV10-2 to TRBJ2-5, with D perhaps matching TRBD2 (5 bases). The CDR3 runs to 14 residues. The V gene's germline CDR1 is WSHSY and CDR2 SAAADI. V was shortened by 8 bases and J by 4 bases, with 17 bases between the two germline ends. CDR3 region: CASGELERRETQYF. For the CDR3, the DNA is TGCGCCAGCGGGGAACTAGAGCGTCGAGAGACCCAGTACTTC.

This clone was detected only once. This chain links TRBV20-1 with TRBJ1-5, with 9 bases matching TRBD1. The CDR3 totals 14 residues. V lost 3 bases, J lost 2 bases, and 2 bases stayed unmatched. The germline CDR1 and CDR2 sequences are DFQATT and SNEGSKA (reference sequence). CDR3 DNA sequence: TGCAGTGCTAGTACAGGGGGCGGCAATCAGCCCCAGCATTTT. Encoded protein: CSASTGGGNQPQHF.

This chain connects TRBV6-5 to TRBJ1-2, with 7 bases identical to TRBD1. V lost 6 bases and J lost 4; bases outside the gene matches: 8. The CDR3 sequence is 14 residues long. CDR1 and CDR2 from the germline V gene are MNHEY and SVGAGI. CDR3: CASRVTGTVYGYTF. In nucleotides, the CDR3 is TGTGCCAGCAGAGTTACGGGGACAGTCTATGGCTACACCTTC.

V is TRBV7-2 and J is TRBJ1-5; the match to TRBD1 covers 8 bases. J was trimmed by 6 bases and V by 3 bases; bases with no gene match: 4. The CDR3 extends over 14 amino acids. In germline, CDR1 is SGHTA, CDR2 FQGNSA. The chain's CDR3 is CASSFPGGGQPQHF. CDR3 nucleotides: TGTGCCAGCAGCTTCCCAGGGGGCGGTCAGCCCCAGCATTTT. Supplemented by reference TRBV7-2 and TRBJ1-5, the full variable domain reads GAGVSQSPSNKVTEKGKDVELRCDPISGHTALYWYRQSLGQGLEFLIYFQGNSAPDKSGLPSDRFSAERTGGSVSTLTIQRTQQEDSAVYLCASSFPGGGQPQHFGDGTRLSIL.

This chain connects TRBV7-9 to TRBJ2-5; 7 nucleotides line up with TRBD1. The germline gives CDR1 SEHNR, CDR2 FQNEAQ (reference sequence). The CDR3 length is 16 residues. V lost 2 bases, J lost 0 bases, and 6 bases stayed unmatched. The DNA of the CDR3 is TGTGCCAGCAGCTTAACAGGGACAGTAAACCAAGAGACCCAGTACTTC. It specifies CASSLTGTVNQETQYF.

The J gene is TRBJ2-7, the V gene TRBV15, with 8 bases fitting TRBD2. Germline CDR1 LNHNV, CDR2 YYDKDF (reference sequence). The ends lost 3 bases at V and 0 bases at J; junction bases unmatched: 13. The CDR3 consists of 18 residues. The CDR3 sequence is CATSSPAGGSGASYEQYF. In DNA, the CDR3 is TGTGCCACCAGCAGCCCGGCAGGCGGTAGCGGGGCCTCCTACGAGCAGTACTTC.

Worth noting for this clone: One end of the junction fails to match germline, which may point to a read error. CDR3 protein: CASSFSTGASYEQYF. CDR3 bases: TGTGCTAGCAGCTTTTCAACAGGCGCGTCCTACGAGCAGTACTTC. This chain links TRBV7-7 with TRBJ2-7; D might be TRBD1 (5 bases). This CDR3 is 15 amino acids long. Germline values: CDR1 SSHAT, CDR2 FNYEAQ (reference sequence). The entire variable domain, with the rest obtained from reference TRBV7-7 and TRBJ2-7, is as follows: GAGVSQSPRYKVTKRGQDVTLRCDPISSHATLYWYQQALGQGPEFLTYFNYEAQPDKSGLPSDRFSAERPEGSISTLTIQRTEQRDSAMYRCASSFSTGASYEQYFGPGTRLTVT.

In its sample, this clone was seen a few times. J is TRBJ1-6 and V is TRBV11-2; 9 nucleotides line up with TRBD1. In germline, CDR1 is SGHAT, CDR2 FQNNGV. Trimming took 7 bases from V and 11 from J; bases not matched to a gene: 12. The length of the CDR3 is 15 residues. The CDR3 bases are TGTGCCAGCACCTCCGAACAGGGGGCTCGGACACCCCTCCACTTT. It translates to CASTSEQGARTPLHF.

The rearrangement links TRBV30 to TRBJ1-6; 7 bases agree with TRBD1. Trimming removed 3 bases from V and 5 bases from J; junction bases left unmatched: 7. Germline V gene lookup returns CDR1 GTSNPN and CDR2 SVGIG (reference sequence). The CDR3 sequence is 15 residues long. As DNA, the CDR3 is TGTGCCTGGAGAGCGGACAGGTTTAATAATTCACCCCTCCACTTT. Encoded protein: CAWRADRFNNSPLHF.

The rearrangement joins TRBV19 to TRBJ2-7; 7 bases agree with TRBD1. Looked up from germline, CDR1 is LNHDA and CDR2 is SQIVND (reference sequence). The CDR3 covers 13 residues. V was clipped by 6 bases and J by 2 bases; unmatched bases: 4. The CDR3 sequence: CASRGDSPYEQYF. The CDR3, as DNA: TGTGCCAGTAGGGGGGACAGTCCCTACGAGCAGTACTTC.

CDR3 residues: CASSHPDRAKNIQYF. The CDR3 nucleotides are TGTGCCAGCAGCCATCCGGACAGGGCCAAAAACATTCAGTACTTC. The chain combines TRBV5-4 with TRBJ2-4, with TRBD1 identical over 7 bases. The CDR3 runs to 15 residues. J was trimmed by 1 base and V by 4 bases; bases with no gene match: 5. Germline lookup yields CDR1 SGHNT and CDR2 YYREEE (reference sequence).

The chain recombines TRBV4-2 with TRBJ1-2; D uncertain. Trimming left V 0 bases short and J 8 bases short, with 10 bases between. Germline loops: CDR1 LGHNA, CDR2 YNFKEQ. CDR3 size: 13 residues. The CDR3 is CASSQEGRRGYTF. The CDR3 nucleotides are TGTGCCAGCAGCCAAGAGGGCAGAAGAGGCTACACCTTC.